One and the same sample provided the 26 T cell receptor beta chains below, sequenced in a study of beta chain features in type 1 diabetes. Findings and limits, study-wide: Moderate yet significant TCRB CDR3 shortening was seen in Type 1 diabetes patients in all four CD4+ subsets.

The antigens of these receptors remain unknown. Every bit of the isolated RNA underwent reverse transcription, so sequencing read expressed TCRB transcripts. Method: immunoSEQ multiplex PCR; TCRdb's copy keeps in-frame clones and lacks some. This table has some 330,000 clones, around 12% appearing once. What was sequenced was naive CD4+ T cells from blood. Receptor source: a woman aged 18-35 years with type 1 diabetes.

The chain uses TRBV13 and TRBJ2-2; D unresolved. Trimming stripped 5 bases from V and 4 bases from J, with 17 bases between. Germline CDR1 is PRHDT and CDR2 is FYEKMQ (reference sequence). CDR3 length: 16 residues. CDR3 residues: CASSRASDPRTGELFF. DNA of the CDR3: TGTGCCAGCAGCAGAGCTAGTGATCCGCGCACCGGGGAGCTGTTTTTT.

This chain joins TRBV4-2 and TRBJ2-2; TRBD1 might be the D (5 bases). The germline V gene has CDR1 LGHNA and CDR2 YNFKEQ. The V gene lost 0 bases and the J gene lost 4 bases, with 12 bases spanning the gap. The CDR3 sequence is 16 residues long. The CDR3 loop reads CASSQETAGFTGELFF. In nucleotides, the CDR3 is TGTGCCAGCAGCCAAGAGACAGCAGGGTTCACCGGGGAGCTGTTTTTT.

The chain employs TRBV7-2 and TRBJ1-1; D possibly corresponds to TRBD1 (6 bases). Germline CDR1 SGHTA, CDR2 FQGNSA. CDR3 size: 14 residues. Trimming removed 5 bases at V and 1 base at J, with 11 bases between. The CDR3 loop is CASSPRTANTEAFF. CDR3 DNA: TGTGCCAGCAGCCCGAGGACAGCGAACACTGAAGCTTTCTTT.

This clone was observed a few times. This sequence joins TRBV18 and TRBJ2-5; the D gene is possibly TRBD2 (5 bases). The length of the CDR3 is 15 residues. V lost 3 bases and J 7 bases, leaving 18 bases between the germline ends. Germline V gene data show CDR1 as KGHSH and CDR2 as LQKENI. The CDR3 DNA is TGTGCCAGCTCACCCCAAGACGGCAGCGAGGGGACCCAGTACTTC. As protein: CASSPQDGSEGTQYF.

This clone was counted only a few times. The gene calls are TRBV7-2 and TRBJ1-2, with 7 positions matching TRBD1. Germline lookup yields CDR1 SGHTA and CDR2 FQGNSA. The CDR3 is 13 residues long. J lost 7 bases, V lost 5 bases, and 7 bases had no gene match. CDR3 residues: CASSPDRASGYTF. CDR3 sequence (DNA): TGTGCCAGCAGCCCCGACAGGGCCAGTGGCTACACCTTC.

On this clone: Within the sample, other DNA sequences also encode this same CDR3. The gene calls are TRBV5-4 and TRBJ2-5, with D maybe TRBD2 (6 bases). The V gene's germline CDR1 is SGHNT and CDR2 YYREEE (reference sequence). This CDR3 is built from 13 residues. The V and J ends lost 4 bases and 5 bases respectively, with 12 bases between them. Here the CDR3 DNA reads TGTGCCAGCAGCCCCCGACTAGAGGAGACCCAGTACTTC. Translated: CASSPRLEETQYF.

This chain uses TRBV19 with TRBJ2-3; D may be TRBD2 (7 bases). Germline CDR1 is LNHDA and CDR2 is SQIVND (reference sequence). This CDR3 is 14 amino acids long. V lost 5 bases, J lost 4 bases, and 13 bases lay in between. This chain's CDR3 is CASSSRGAADTQYF. Written as DNA, the CDR3 is TGTGCCAGTAGTTCTCGGGGGGCCGCAGATACGCAGTATTTT.

The J gene is TRBJ2-3, the V gene TRBV9, with D possibly being TRBD2 (7 bases). Germline V CDR1 and CDR2: SGDLS, YYNGEE. V was trimmed by 0 bases and J by 3 bases, leaving 17 bases between them. The CDR3 totals 17 residues. CDR3 in amino acids: CASSVATRGRRTDTQYF. The CDR3 nucleotides read TGTGCCAGCAGCGTAGCTACGCGGGGGCGTAGAACAGATACGCAGTATTTT.

This clone has just a few counts. This chain links TRBV15 with TRBJ2-7, with D possibly TRBD1 on 6 matching bases. V lost 2 bases, J lost 6 bases, and 14 bases lay in between. The CDR3 spans 14 residues. The V gene's germline CDR1 is LNHNV and CDR2 YYDKDF (reference sequence). CDR3 sequence: CATSRLPGASEQYF. CDR3 DNA sequence: TGTGCCACCAGCAGATTACCAGGGGCGAGCGAGCAGTACTTC.

This clone was detected only a few times. Other nucleotide sequences in the sample specify the same CDR3. This chain connects TRBV5-6 to TRBJ2-7; D not resolved. The ends were cut back, 3 bases at V and 1 base at J, with 2 bases in the middle. CDR3 length equals 11 residues. Germline lookup yields CDR1 SGHDT and CDR2 YYEEEE. In DNA, the CDR3 is TGTGCCAGCAGCTCATCCTACGAGCAGTACTTC. Residues: CASSSSYEQYF.

This clone was seen a handful of times. The rearrangement uses TRBV7-9 and TRBJ1-1; D remains ambiguous. V was trimmed by 1 base and J by 3 bases, leaving 9 bases between them. Looked up from germline, CDR1 is SEHNR and CDR2 is FQNEAQ (reference sequence). The CDR3 length is 14 residues. The CDR3 sequence is CASSLVAGYTEAFF. The CDR3 DNA is TGTGCCAGCAGCTTAGTTGCCGGGTACACTGAAGCTTTCTTT.

V is TRBV5-6 and J is TRBJ2-1; D gene uncertain. This CDR3 is built from 15 residues. Trimming stripped 2 bases from V and 3 bases from J, with 12 bases between. Per germline, CDR1 SGHDT and CDR2 YYEEEE. CDR3 sequence: CASSFPGRIYNEQFF. The CDR3 DNA sequence: TGTGCCAGCAGCTTCCCTGGGCGTATCTACAATGAGCAGTTCTTC. Based on the CDR3 plus reference TRBV5-6 and TRBJ2-1, the full variable domain is DAGVTQSPTHLIKTRGQQVTLRCSPKSGHDTVSWYQQALGQGPQFIFQYYEEEERQRGNFPDRFSGHQFPNYSSELNVNALLLGDSALYLCASSFPGRIYNEQFFGPGTRLTVL.

In DNA, the CDR3 is TGTGCCAGCAGGCGGGACTCTGGGCCCGAAGAGACCCAGTACTTC. It translates to CASRRDSGPEETQYF. The rearrangement joins TRBV5-5 to TRBJ2-5, with D possibly TRBD2 on 6 matching bases. This CDR3 contains 15 residues. CDR1 and CDR2 from the germline V gene are SGHKS and YYEKEE (reference sequence). Trimming shortened V by 5 bases and J by 3 bases, and 17 bases separated the two germline ends.

The rearrangement uses TRBV19 and TRBJ2-1; D ambiguous. Per germline, CDR1 LNHDA and CDR2 SQIVND (reference sequence). The length of the CDR3 is 12 residues. The V end lost 5 bases, the J end lost 9 bases, and 11 bases lay between the germline ends. CDR3 loop: CASSYLEGEQFF. CDR3 DNA sequence: TGTGCCAGTAGTTACCTAGAAGGTGAGCAGTTCTTC.

This clone was counted only a few times. The chain recombines TRBV6-6 with TRBJ1-2; unclear D gene. CDR1 is MNHNY and CDR2 is SVGAGI in the germline V gene (reference sequence). The length of the CDR3 is 14 residues. With 6 bases removed from V and 3 bases from J, the gap between germline ends came to 14 bases. CDR3 sequence (DNA): TGTGCCAGCAGACACGGCAGGATGGACTATGGCTACACCTTC. It specifies CASRHGRMDYGYTF.

Only a few counts were recorded for this clone. The chain links TRBV4-3 to TRBJ2-5; a weak D match, TRBD1 (5 bases). Germline V lookup: CDR1 LGHNA, CDR2 YSLEER. V was clipped by 1 base and J by 2 bases, with 11 bases between them. CDR3 length: 15 amino acids. The CDR3 nucleotides read TGCGCCAGCAGCCAAGGTACAGGCGTACAAGAGACCCAGTACTTC. Protein sequence: CASSQGTGVQETQYF.

This clone has more than one count but fewer than ten. The V gene is TRBV7-8, the J gene TRBJ2-5; a possible D gene is TRBD1 (5 bases). Germline V gene lookup returns CDR1 SGHVS and CDR2 FQNEAQ. The CDR3 is 15 residues long. The V end was cut by 1 base, the J end by 5 bases, with 14 bases between. The CDR3 DNA sequence: TGTGCCAGCAGCTTAGTCCCAGGGATGGGGGAGACCCAGTACTTC. Its translation is CASSLVPGMGETQYF.

The chain links TRBV13 to TRBJ2-3, with TRBD2 identical over 7 bases. The CDR3 runs to 15 residues. Per the germline V gene, CDR1 is PRHDT and CDR2 is FYEKMQ (reference sequence). J gave up 1 base and V 5 bases, and 6 bases lay outside the gene matches. CDR3 in DNA: TGTGCCAGCAGCCTACGCGGGGGAGGCACAGATACGCAGTATTTT. As protein: CASSLRGGGTDTQYF.

In DNA, the CDR3 is TGTGCCAGCAGCTGGGGGACTAGCGGCACAGATACGCAGTATTTT. Residues: CASSWGTSGTDTQYF. The chain employs TRBV7-3 and TRBJ2-3, with TRBD2 identical over 10 bases. The CDR3 is 15 residues long. CDR1 and CDR2 (germline): SGHTA, FQGTGA. Losses at the gene ends were 4 bases for V and 1 base for J; bases not matched to a gene: 2. The full variable domain, its missing parts supplied by reference TRBV7-3 and TRBJ2-3, is GAGVSQTPSNKVTEKGKYVELRCDPISGHTALYWYRQSLGQGPEFLIYFQGTGAADDSGLPNDRFFAVRPEGSVSTLKIQRTERGDSAVYLCASSWGTSGTDTQYFGPGTRLTVL.

This sequence joins TRBV30 and TRBJ2-2, with 7 positions matching TRBD2. Looked up from germline, CDR1 is GTSNPN and CDR2 is SVGIG (reference sequence). This CDR3 region has 17 residues. Losses at the gene ends were 0 bases for V and 7 bases for J; bases not matched to a gene: 14. CDR3 nucleotide sequence: TGTGCCTGGAGTGTACTGGGACTAAACCCTTCTGGCGGGGAGCTGTTTTTT. Amino acid sequence: CAWSVLGLNPSGGELFF.

This clone turned up a few times. The rearrangement uses TRBV7-6 and TRBJ2-7; tentative D call: TRBD2 (6 bases). In germline, CDR1 is SGHVS, CDR2 FNYEAQ. V dropped 0 bases and J dropped 3 bases, with 9 bases sitting between them. The CDR3 is made up of 14 amino acids. CDR3 in amino acids: CASSLAGGNYEQYF. CDR3 bases: TGTGCCAGCAGCTTAGCGGGCGGGAACTACGAGCAGTACTTC. The whole variable domain, remainder taken from reference TRBV7-6 and TRBJ2-7, is GAGVSQSPRYKVTKRGQDVALRCDPISGHVSLYWYRQALGQGPEFLTYFNYEAQQDKSGLPNDRFSAERPEGSISTLTIQRTEQRDSAMYRCASSLAGGNYEQYFGPGTRLTVT.

This chain connects TRBV28 to TRBJ1-2; D unclear. V lost 1 base and J lost 1, with 10 bases in between. The germline CDR1 and CDR2 sequences are MDHEN and SYDVKM. The CDR3 has 15 residues. The CDR3 loop reads CASSLFAVVNYGYTF. DNA for the CDR3: TGTGCCAGCAGTTTATTCGCAGTTGTTAACTATGGCTACACCTTC.

This rearrangement joins TRBV2 to TRBJ2-7; TRBD1 aligns across 7 bases. Germline V gene lookup returns CDR1 SNHLY and CDR2 FYNNEI. V shed 8 bases and J 1 base; nucleotides not matched to a gene: 8. The CDR3 consists of 14 residues. This CDR3 is CASLGTAFSYEQYF. CDR3 in DNA: TGTGCCAGCCTAGGGACAGCCTTTTCCTACGAGCAGTACTTC.

J is TRBJ2-2 and V is TRBV5-1, with D tentatively TRBD1 (5 bases). CDR1 and CDR2 (germline): SGHRS, YFSETQ. The V end lost 4 bases, the J end lost 4 bases, and 14 bases lay between the germline ends. The CDR3 is 15 amino acids. For the CDR3, the DNA is TGCGCCAGCAGCCCTGACAGAGCCTTCACCGGGGAGCTGTTTTTT. Amino acid sequence: CASSPDRAFTGELFF.

V gene TRBV6-5 combines with J gene TRBJ2-5; a possible D gene is TRBD1 (5 bases). The CDR3 spans 12 residues. The ends were cut back, 6 bases at V and 2 bases at J, with 7 bases in the middle. Germline loops: CDR1 MNHEY, CDR2 SVGAGI. As DNA, the CDR3 is TGTGCCAGCAGGACAGCACAAGAGACCCAGTACTTC. Translating it yields CASRTAQETQYF.

The chain is built from TRBV7-2 and TRBJ2-3; no firm D call. Trimming removed 2 bases from V and 4 bases from J, with 7 bases in between. In germline, CDR1 is SGHTA, CDR2 FQGNSA. CDR3 size: 13 residues. CDR3 bases: TGTGCCAGCAGCTTACTAGTAGCAGATACGCAGTATTTT. Its protein product is CASSLLVADTQYF.